Listed below are T cell receptor beta chains from one sample, sequenced in a study of response to subunit inactivated influenza vaccine. TCRdb re-analysed the RT-PCR reads in MiXCR, keeping a single row per CDR3 protein. The table shows about 570,000 distinct CDR3 sequences, with about 11% occurring only once. This sample also belongs to another study, concerning T cells expressing NK-cell markers.

The sample consisted of PBMCs from blood, taken on the day of vaccination. The receptors were sampled from a man in his fifties or sixties who received an inactivated influenza vaccine. Each CDR3 is given with its conserved first and last residue. Not every row has a clone size; where given, it reads once, few, many or a size class.

>NA|TRBV29-1|TRBJ2-3
CSVQGYTSTDTQYF
>NA|TRBV19|TRBJ2-1
CASSRSGGEQFF
>NA|TRBV2|TRBJ2-7
CASSEGRNGYEQYF
>few|TRBV20-1|TRBJ1-2
CSATRSDTVNYGYTF
>few|TRBV20-1|TRBJ2-4
CSARDRAGKNIQYF
>few|TRBV7-8|TRBJ1-5
CASSLYREYNQPQHF
>NA|TRBV6-2/TRBV6-3|TRBJ2-5
CASSRQDQDTAQETQYF
>NA|TRBV11-2|TRBJ2-4
CASSYGQDRGGYIQYF
>few|TRBV12-3/TRBV12-4|TRBJ2-7
CASSFSDGERGQYEQYF
>NA|TRBV12-3/TRBV12-4|TRBJ1-2
CASRGHSLLYGYTF
>NA|TRBV29-1|TRBJ1-3
CSVGRDTSGTIYF
>few|TRBV20-1|TRBJ2-7
CSASWDRDYEQYF
>many|TRBV7-2|TRBJ2-2
CASSLKRGVGELFF
>few|TRBV23-1|TRBJ1-3
CASSRRDRDSGNTIYF
>NA|TRBV4-3|TRBJ2-7
CASSQDLVAGRNEQYF
>NA|TRBV10-2|TRBJ2-1
CASRGALFSSSYNEQFF
>few|TRBV6-5|TRBJ1-1
CASSYSTGQKAFF
>NA|TRBV4-3|TRBJ2-3
CASSQPSGRAGRLCTDTQYF
>few|TRBV20-1|TRBJ2-1
CSARVPQVAGSSNEQFF
>NA|TRBV7-2|TRBJ1-4
CASSFSGTEKLFF
>many|TRBV29-1|TRBJ2-7
CSVDGTGRDEQYF
>many|TRBV7-2|TRBJ2-7
CASSSQGGYEQYF
>many|TRBV29-1|TRBJ2-3
CSVVRSGVDTQYF
>NA|TRBV13|TRBJ2-6
CASSRRQGTFSGANVLTF
>many|TRBV7-2|TRBJ2-1
CASSLRLAGGYYNEQFF
>NA|TRBV6-5|TRBJ2-3
CASSSTPRRTDTQYF
>NA|TRBV6-4|TRBJ1-6
CASSESPVISPLHF
>few|TRBV3-1|TRBJ2-5
CASSRGGEETQYF
>few|TRBV7-9|TRBJ2-5
CASSRSWEETQYF
>few|TRBV18|TRBJ2-7
CASSIGQFYEQYF
>NA|TRBV20-1|TRBJ2-1
CSASRLGAADNEQFF
>few|TRBV15|TRBJ2-3
CATSRGAGGSTDTQYF
>NA|TRBV20-1|TRBJ2-7
CSATDGREAVYEQYF
>few|TRBV5-1|TRBJ1-6
CASSLGAGASSYNSPLHF
>many|TRBV7-9|TRBJ2-7
CASSFGSDRVNEQYF